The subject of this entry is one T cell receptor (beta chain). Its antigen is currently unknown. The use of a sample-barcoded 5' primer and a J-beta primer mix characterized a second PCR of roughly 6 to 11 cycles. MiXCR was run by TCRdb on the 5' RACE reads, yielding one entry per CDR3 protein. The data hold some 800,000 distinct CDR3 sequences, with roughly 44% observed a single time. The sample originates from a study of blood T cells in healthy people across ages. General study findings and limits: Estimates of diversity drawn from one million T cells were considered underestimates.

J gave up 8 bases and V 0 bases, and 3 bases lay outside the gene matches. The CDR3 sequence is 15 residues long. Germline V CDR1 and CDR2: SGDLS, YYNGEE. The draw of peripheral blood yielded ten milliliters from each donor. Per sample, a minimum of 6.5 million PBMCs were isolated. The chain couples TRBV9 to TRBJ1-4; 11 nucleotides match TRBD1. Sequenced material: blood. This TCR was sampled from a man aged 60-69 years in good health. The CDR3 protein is CASSVGGTGGEKLFF. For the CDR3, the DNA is TGTGCCAGCAGCGTAGGGGGGACAGGGGGAGAAAAACTGTTTTTT.